Following are 13 T cell receptor beta chains from one sample sequenced in a study of chemoradiotherapy in HPV16-positive cancers. The repertoire was sequenced with immunoSEQ multiplex PCR; TCRdb's copy has only in-frame clones and lacks some. The repertoire holds around 14,000 clones, with approximately 90% as singletons. This specimen was blood, taken from a patient who underwent chemoradiotherapy. All receptors come from a human donor with HPV-associated anogenital cancer.

This chain joins TRBV19 and TRBJ2-3; D is unresolved. The V gene lost 3 bases and the J gene lost 4 bases, with 11 bases spanning the gap. Germline V gene data show CDR1 as LNHDA and CDR2 as SQIVND (reference sequence). CDR3 length: 14 residues. The CDR3 nucleotides read TGTGCCAGTAGTATCACCGGTGCCTCAGATACGCAGTATTTT. It codes for CASSITGASDTQYF.

This clone appeared once. The chain carries TRBV19 and TRBJ2-2; D may be TRBD1 (5 bases). The CDR3 is made up of 13 amino acids. Germline CDR1 is LNHDA and CDR2 is SQIVND (reference sequence). Trimming stripped 8 bases from V and 6 bases from J, with 13 bases between. In nucleotides, the CDR3 is TGTGCCAGTCAGCAGGGTTTTGCCGGGGAGCTGTTTTTT. Protein sequence: CASQQGFAGELFF.

This clone turned up a few times. CDR3 residues: CASSPRGENSPLHF. The CDR3, as DNA: TGCGCCAGCAGCCCGAGAGGAGAAAATTCACCCCTCCACTTT. The V call is TRBV5-1, the J call TRBJ1-6, with D uncertain. Germline CDR1 reads SGHRS; CDR2 reads YFSETQ. This CDR3 is 14 amino acids long. V was clipped by 4 bases and J by 7 bases, with 12 bases between them.

This chain uses TRBV7-3 with TRBJ2-1; 9 bases agree with TRBD2. Losses at the gene ends were 2 bases for V and 9 bases for J; bases not matched to a gene: 8. From germline, CDR1 is SGHTA and CDR2 FQGTGA. The CDR3 sequence is 15 residues long. CDR3 protein: CASSLSPGLAPEQFF. The CDR3 region has the DNA TGTGCCAGCAGCTTATCCCCGGGACTAGCACCTGAGCAGTTCTTC.

The V and J genes are TRBV27 and TRBJ1-5; the D is unclear. Germline V CDR1 and CDR2: MNHEY, SMNVEV (reference sequence). This CDR3 is built from 13 residues. V was clipped by 0 bases and J by 5 bases, with 5 bases between them. The CDR3 coding sequence is TGTGCCAGCAGTTTATCTTTGGATCAGCCCCAGCATTTT. Translating it yields CASSLSLDQPQHF.

The chain employs TRBV4-1 and TRBJ2-7; weak D call: TRBD1 (5 bases). CDR3 size: 15 residues. Trimming stripped 3 bases from V and 4 bases from J, with 16 bases between. Germline CDR1 reads MGHRA; CDR2 reads YSYEKL. Here the CDR3 reads CASSQRQTESYEQYF. The CDR3 coding sequence is TGCGCCAGCAGCCAGAGACAGACAGAATCGTACGAGCAGTACTTC.

The chain links TRBV7-8 to TRBJ1-2; D not certain. CDR1 SGHVS and CDR2 FQNEAQ come from the germline V gene. The CDR3 consists of 15 residues. V shed 4 bases and J shed 5 bases, with 17 bases lying between them. DNA for the CDR3: TGTGCCAGCAGCTCCCCTCAGGAAGGAGGTTATGGCTACACCTTC. Its protein is CASSSPQEGGYGYTF.

CDR3: CASSLRPPGPRSSYNSPLHF. As DNA, the CDR3 is TGCGCCAGCAGCTTGCGACCCCCGGGGCCTAGGAGCTCCTATAATTCACCCCTCCACTTT. The chain carries TRBV5-1 and TRBJ1-6, with D perhaps TRBD1 (5 bases). V was clipped by 1 base and J by 0 bases, with 20 bases between them. Looked up from germline, CDR1 is SGHRS and CDR2 is YFSETQ. This CDR3 has 20 residues.

The chain employs TRBV11-1 and TRBJ1-1; 8 nucleotides match TRBD1. The V gene's germline CDR1 is SGHAT and CDR2 FQDESV (reference sequence). This CDR3 spans 17 amino acids. V shed 4 bases and J 4 bases; nucleotides not matched to a gene: 14. As DNA, the CDR3 is TGTGCCAGCAGCTCCTATCAGGGGGCAATTAAGGTCACTGAAGCTTTCTTT. Amino acids: CASSSYQGAIKVTEAFF. Filled out from reference TRBV11-1 and TRBJ1-1, the complete variable domain reads EAEVAQSPRYKITEKSQAVAFWCDPISGHATLYWYRQILGQGPELLVQFQDESVVDDSQLPKDRFSAERLKGVDSTLKIQPAELGDSAMYLCASSSYQGAIKVTEAFFGQGTRLTVV.

The genes are TRBV6-5 and TRBJ2-1; perhaps D is TRBD1 or TRBD2 (6 bases each). The V end lost 0 bases, the J end lost 6 bases, and 9 bases lay between the germline ends. There are 14 residues in the CDR3. Germline V gene lookup returns CDR1 MNHEY and CDR2 SVGAGI. The CDR3 nucleotides are TGTGCCAGCAGTTACTCGAAGGGGGGCAATGAGCAGTTCTTC. Its protein is CASSYSKGGNEQFF.

The chain recombines TRBV18 with TRBJ1-2; D not certain. The CDR3 covers 13 residues. The germline V and J ends were trimmed by 5 bases and 4 bases, with 11 bases remaining between them. Germline V gene sequence: CDR1 KGHSH, CDR2 LQKENI. CDR3 sequence (DNA): TGTGCCAGCTCAGTAGAGGGCCGCTATGGCTACACCTTC. It codes for CASSVEGRYGYTF.

The chain carries TRBV6-1 and TRBJ2-3; 10 nucleotides align to TRBD1. The CDR3 covers 17 residues. Germline V gene lookup returns CDR1 MNHNS and CDR2 SASEGT. J was trimmed by 2 bases and V by 4 bases; bases with no gene match: 9. The CDR3 DNA sequence: TGTGCCAGCAGTGTAACGTCCGGGACAGGGGACACAGATACGCAGTATTTT. Translated, it gives CASSVTSGTGDTDTQYF.

This sequence joins TRBV7-2 and TRBJ1-2; 8 bases map to TRBD1. Germline assignment: CDR1 SGHTA and CDR2 FQGNSA. This CDR3 has 14 residues. With 2 bases clipped from V and 5 bases from J, the junction kept 4 bases outside the gene matches. The CDR3 DNA is TGTGCCAGCAGCTTATGGGGACAGGAGTATGGCTACACCTTC. This translates into CASSLWGQEYGYTF.